These T cell receptor beta chains were read from a single sample in a study of blood T cell repertoires in COVID-19. The method was immunoSEQ multiplex PCR; TCRdb's version includes in-frame clones alone and lacks a portion of them. This table has about 180,000 clones, approximately 90% appearing once. Sequenced material: peripheral blood. The receptors originated from a woman under 40 with active or convalescent COVID-19. CDR3s include the opening cysteine and the closing phenylalanine or tryptophan. The D gene is left open where the match is weak. Expanded clones get a size class; other rows say once, few or many, or leave the size out.

d_call: -; clone_size: -; v_call: TRBV13; j_call: TRBJ1-6; cdr3_aa: CASSLGGSSYNSPLHF; cdr3_nt: TGTGCCAGCAGCTTAGGAGGGAGCTCCTATAATTCACCCCTCCACTTT
d_call: -; clone_size: -; v_call: TRBV5-1; j_call: TRBJ2-7; cdr3_aa: CASSLWAGADYEQYF; cdr3_nt: TGCGCCAGCAGCTTGTGGGCAGGGGCGGACTACGAGCAGTACTTC
d_call: -; clone_size: -; v_call: TRBV7-2; j_call: TRBJ1-6; cdr3_aa: CASSLRQTNSPLHF; cdr3_nt: TGTGCCAGCAGCCTCCGACAGACCAATTCACCCCTCCACTTT
d_call: TRBD1; clone_size: -; v_call: TRBV6-5; j_call: TRBJ1-2; cdr3_aa: CASSYRGRAGYTF; cdr3_nt: TGTGCCAGCAGTTACAGGGGGCGCGCAGGCTACACCTTC
d_call: -; clone_size: -; v_call: TRBV5-1; j_call: TRBJ2-4; cdr3_aa: CASSLALDNIQYF; cdr3_nt: TGCGCCAGCAGCTTGGCCCTAGACAACATTCAGTACTTC
d_call: -; clone_size: -; v_call: TRBV9; j_call: TRBJ1-1; cdr3_aa: CASSGWTADTEAFF; cdr3_nt: TGTGCCAGCAGCGGGTGGACAGCTGACACTGAAGCTTTCTTT
d_call: -; clone_size: -; v_call: TRBV5-1; j_call: TRBJ2-1; cdr3_aa: CASSTSSYNEQFF; cdr3_nt: TGCGCCAGCAGCACTAGCTCCTACAATGAGCAGTTCTTC
d_call: TRBD2; clone_size: -; v_call: TRBV2; j_call: TRBJ2-5; cdr3_aa: CASSAASGAQETQYF; cdr3_nt: TGTGCCAGCAGTGCGGCTAGCGGGGCCCAAGAGACCCAGTACTTC
d_call: -; clone_size: -; v_call: TRBV11-2; j_call: TRBJ2-2; cdr3_aa: CASSPHYDTGELFF; cdr3_nt: TGTGCCAGCAGCCCCCACTACGACACCGGGGAGCTGTTTTTT
d_call: -; clone_size: -; v_call: TRBV6-6; j_call: TRBJ2-3; cdr3_aa: CASSYSSSTDTQYF; cdr3_nt: TGTGCCAGCAGTTACTCGAGCAGCACAGATACGCAGTATTTT
d_call: -; clone_size: -; v_call: TRBV19; j_call: TRBJ1-6; cdr3_aa: CASSMGHSNSPLHF; cdr3_nt: TGTGCCAGTAGTATGGGGCATTCCAATTCACCCCTCCACTTT
d_call: -; clone_size: -; v_call: TRBV3-1/TRBV3-2; j_call: TRBJ2-3; cdr3_aa: CASSQDIGVSTDTQYF; cdr3_nt: TGTGCCAGCAGCCAAGATATCGGAGTAAGCACAGATACGCAGTATTTT
d_call: TRBD2; clone_size: -; v_call: TRBV9; j_call: TRBJ2-7; cdr3_aa: CASSVKGGRSYEQYF; cdr3_nt: TGTGCCAGCAGCGTAAAGGGCGGGAGATCCTACGAGCAGTACTTC
d_call: TRBD2; clone_size: -; v_call: TRBV24-1; j_call: TRBJ2-1; cdr3_aa: CATSVRASGDNEQFF; cdr3_nt: TGTGCCACCAGTGTGAGGGCTAGCGGGGACAATGAGCAGTTCTTC
d_call: TRBD1; clone_size: -; v_call: TRBV3-1/TRBV3-2; j_call: TRBJ1-6; cdr3_aa: CASSPAWDSPFYNSPLHF; cdr3_nt: TGTGCCAGCAGCCCAGCTTGGGACAGCCCCTTCTATAATTCACCCCTCCACTTT
d_call: -; clone_size: -; v_call: TRBV28; j_call: TRBJ1-2; cdr3_aa: CASREGSNYGYTF; cdr3_nt: TGTGCCAGCAGGGAGGGGAGTAACTATGGCTACACCTTC
d_call: -; clone_size: -; v_call: TRBV4-1; j_call: TRBJ2-1; cdr3_aa: CASSQFSGSSYNEQFF; cdr3_nt: TGCGCCAGCAGCCAATTCAGCGGCAGCTCCTACAATGAGCAGTTCTTC
d_call: TRBD1; clone_size: once; v_call: TRBV5-1; j_call: TRBJ1-1; cdr3_aa: CASSQGDRGHWAFF; cdr3_nt: TGCGCCAGCAGCCAGGGGGACAGGGGGCATTGGGCTTTCTTT
d_call: -; clone_size: few; v_call: TRBV12-3/TRBV12-4; j_call: TRBJ1-2; cdr3_aa: CASSLSGENGYTF; cdr3_nt: TGTGCCAGCAGTTTAAGCGGGGAGAATGGCTACACCTTC
d_call: TRBD1; clone_size: -; v_call: TRBV11-3; j_call: TRBJ1-1; cdr3_aa: CASSPGDRGYEAFF; cdr3_nt: TGTGCCAGCAGCCCGGGGGACAGGGGGTATGAAGCTTTCTTT
d_call: TRBD1; clone_size: -; v_call: TRBV7-8; j_call: TRBJ2-7; cdr3_aa: CASSFRQGWIYEQYF; cdr3_nt: TGTGCCAGCAGCTTCCGACAGGGATGGATCTACGAGCAGTACTTC
d_call: TRBD1; clone_size: -; v_call: TRBV2; j_call: TRBJ1-1; cdr3_aa: CASSPRTGSTEAFF; cdr3_nt: TGTGCCAGCAGTCCTAGGACAGGGAGCACTGAAGCTTTCTTT
d_call: -; clone_size: -; v_call: TRBV6-4; j_call: TRBJ2-1; cdr3_aa: CASSLADESNEQFF; cdr3_nt: TGTGCCAGCAGTCTAGCCGATGAATCCAATGAGCAGTTCTTC
d_call: -; clone_size: -; v_call: TRBV30; j_call: TRBJ1-3; cdr3_aa: CAWSVGPVSPGNTIYF; cdr3_nt: TGTGCCTGGAGTGTGGGGCCTGTGAGCCCTGGAAACACCATATATTTT
d_call: -; clone_size: -; v_call: TRBV11-2; j_call: TRBJ2-7; cdr3_aa: CASSPNTVQGQEQYF; cdr3_nt: TGTGCCAGCAGCCCGAACACCGTACAGGGTCAGGAGCAGTACTTC
d_call: -; clone_size: once; v_call: TRBV10-3; j_call: TRBJ2-3; cdr3_aa: CAISEEGGHTTDTQYF; cdr3_nt: TGTGCCATCAGTGAGGAAGGAGGTCACACTACAGATACGCAGTATTTT
d_call: TRBD2; clone_size: -; v_call: TRBV4-1; j_call: TRBJ2-1; cdr3_aa: CASSLTGTSGTRSSYNEQFF; cdr3_nt: TGCGCCAGCAGCCTAACCGGGACTAGCGGGACTCGGAGCTCCTACAATGAGCAGTTCTTC
d_call: TRBD1; clone_size: once; v_call: TRBV19; j_call: TRBJ1-5; cdr3_aa: CASSIGDRGNNQPQHF; cdr3_nt: TGTGCCAGTAGTATAGGAGACAGGGGGAACAATCAGCCCCAGCATTTT
d_call: TRBD1; clone_size: -; v_call: TRBV5-4; j_call: TRBJ1-2; cdr3_aa: CASSPDRGYGYTF; cdr3_nt: TGTGCCAGCAGCCCGGACAGGGGGTATGGCTACACCTTC
d_call: -; clone_size: -; v_call: TRBV21-1; j_call: TRBJ2-7; cdr3_aa: CASSKSPTSGGAEEQYF; cdr3_nt: TGTGCCAGCAGCAAAAGCCCGACTAGCGGGGGGGCGGAGGAGCAGTACTTC
d_call: -; clone_size: -; v_call: TRBV5-5; j_call: TRBJ2-3; cdr3_aa: CASSLNSWGTDTQYF; cdr3_nt: TGTGCCAGCAGCTTGAACAGTTGGGGCACAGATACGCAGTATTTT
d_call: -; clone_size: many; v_call: TRBV30; j_call: TRBJ2-7; cdr3_aa: CAWSVAIVNEQYF; cdr3_nt: TGTGCCTGGAGTGTAGCCATAGTAAATGAGCAGTACTTC
d_call: -; clone_size: once; v_call: TRBV7-8; j_call: TRBJ2-7; cdr3_aa: CASSFRTLRSGCEQYF; cdr3_nt: TGTGCCAGCAGCTTCCGGACTTTAAGGAGCGGCTGCGAGCAGTACTTC
d_call: TRBD2; clone_size: few; v_call: TRBV7-9; j_call: TRBJ2-7; cdr3_aa: CASTSPLCGSSCEQYF; cdr3_nt: TGTGCCAGCACCTCGCCGCTATGCGGGAGTAGCTGCGAGCAGTACTTC
d_call: -; clone_size: -; v_call: TRBV6-7; j_call: TRBJ1-5; cdr3_aa: CASSYLGTDSNQPQHF; cdr3_nt: TGTGCCAGCAGTTACCTTGGGACTGATAGCAATCAGCCCCAGCATTTT
d_call: -; clone_size: -; v_call: TRBV9; j_call: TRBJ2-7; cdr3_aa: CASSVGGGISYEQYF; cdr3_nt: TGTGCCAGCAGCGTAGGGGGCGGGATCTCCTACGAGCAGTACTTC
d_call: TRBD1; clone_size: -; v_call: TRBV19; j_call: TRBJ1-1; cdr3_aa: CASSLQGAIAEAFF; cdr3_nt: TGTGCCAGTAGTCTACAGGGGGCAATTGCTGAAGCTTTCTTT
d_call: TRBD1; clone_size: -; v_call: TRBV6-6; j_call: TRBJ1-2; cdr3_aa: CASSYWTGGRDTF; cdr3_nt: TGTGCCAGCAGTTACTGGACAGGGGGCCGGGACACCTTC
d_call: -; clone_size: -; v_call: TRBV5-1; j_call: TRBJ1-2; cdr3_aa: CASSPTGGIGVGYTF; cdr3_nt: TGCGCCAGCAGCCCTACCGGGGGGATCGGGGTCGGCTACACCTTC
d_call: -; clone_size: -; v_call: TRBV7-9; j_call: TRBJ1-4; cdr3_aa: CASSPGTLRDPTNEKLFF; cdr3_nt: TGTGCCAGCAGCCCGGGGACACTAAGAGACCCAACTAATGAAAAACTGTTTTTT
d_call: -; clone_size: once; v_call: TRBV7-9; j_call: TRBJ1-3; cdr3_aa: CASSSSTAFDSGNTIYF; cdr3_nt: TGTGCCAGCAGCTCTTCGACAGCCTTCGACTCTGGAAACACCATATATTTT
d_call: -; clone_size: -; v_call: TRBV11-2; j_call: TRBJ2-3; cdr3_aa: CASSLGKERSGYTQYF; cdr3_nt: TGTGCCAGCAGCTTAGGGAAAGAGAGGTCCGGGTATACGCAGTATTTT